In this sample, the clone carrying this TCR beta chain turned up once. The sample is drawn from a study of read filtering for tumor transcriptome and immune sequencing. The library was built from around 400 ng RNA with molecular barcoded adaptors for alpha/delta and beta/gamma chains. TCRdb independently ran MiXCR on the reads; one entry per CDR3 protein. This sample yields roughly 25,000 distinct CDR3 sequences, of which approximately 14% are seen a single time; 44% belongs to the top ten. With V trimmed by 6 bases and J by 4 bases, 9 bases remained unmatched. The CDR3 is 15 residues long. The germline V gene encodes CDR1 SQVTM and CDR2 ANQGSEA.

J is TRBJ2-2 and V is TRBV29-1; 9 positions agree with TRBD2. The TCR sequence derives from a donor at least 40 years old with multiple myeloma. Source material: a population of CD138-negative cells sorted from bone marrow. CDR3 region: CSVRIAGAGTGELFF. CDR3 nucleotides: TGCAGCGTCCGGATAGCGGGAGCGGGCACCGGGGAGCTGTTTTTT.